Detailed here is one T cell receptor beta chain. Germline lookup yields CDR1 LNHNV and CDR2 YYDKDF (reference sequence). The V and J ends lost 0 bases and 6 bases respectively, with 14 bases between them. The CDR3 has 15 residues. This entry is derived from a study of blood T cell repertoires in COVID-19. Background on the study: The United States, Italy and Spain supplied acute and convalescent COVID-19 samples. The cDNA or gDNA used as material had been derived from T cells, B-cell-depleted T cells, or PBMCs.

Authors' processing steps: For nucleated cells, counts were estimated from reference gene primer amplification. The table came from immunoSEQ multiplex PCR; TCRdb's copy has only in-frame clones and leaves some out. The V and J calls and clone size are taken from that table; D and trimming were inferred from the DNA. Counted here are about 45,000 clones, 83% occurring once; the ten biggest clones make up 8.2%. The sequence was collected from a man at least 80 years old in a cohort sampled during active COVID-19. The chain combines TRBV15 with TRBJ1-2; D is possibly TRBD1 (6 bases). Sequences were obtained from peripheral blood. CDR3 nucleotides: TGTGCCACCAGCAGAGATTACAGGGCGGAGAATGGCTACACCTTC. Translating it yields CATSRDYRAENGYTF.